This T cell receptor (beta chain) comes out of a study of blood T cell repertoires in COVID-19. Study information: Researchers got acute and convalescent COVID-19 samples from the United States, Italy and Spain. PBMCs, B-cell-depleted T cells, or T cells were the source of the cDNA or gDNA that made up the material.

Per the study methods: Estimates of nucleated cell counts were drawn from the amplification of reference gene primers. Some clones are missing from TCRdb's copy, which holds only in-frame ones; the method was immunoSEQ multiplex PCR. The V and J calls and the clone size are those of that table, but D and trimming were determined from the DNA. The sample consists of over 200,000 clones, 70% to 90% of them appearing once. The germline gives CDR1 LNHNV, CDR2 YYDKDF (reference sequence). V was clipped by 3 bases and J by 2 bases, with 7 bases between them. The CDR3 runs to 13 residues. Sequencing used PBMCs or T cells enriched from blood (not recorded which). This receptor was obtained from a young man who had recovered from COVID-19. The rearrangement links TRBV15 to TRBJ1-2; D is ambiguous. CDR3: CATSSSRNYGYTF. The CDR3, as DNA: TGTGCCACCAGCAGCTCCAGGAACTATGGCTACACCTTC.